This passage covers 19 T cell receptor beta chains from one sample sequenced in a study of blood T cell repertoires in COVID-19 (dated by TCRdb to the early 2020s). Libraries were made using the immunoSEQ multiplex PCR assay. TCRdb took over this immuneACCESS table, retaining in-frame rearrangements with V and J assigned. Such tables are incomplete; in checked studies, under half of the missing clones stem from an unresolved V gene, and the remainder is unexplained. This sample has some 200,000 clones in its table, and about 78% of those were observed once. Under 8.5% of the sample lies in the top ten. Sequenced material: peripheral blood. Every receptor here comes from a woman between 65 and 79 years old with acute or convalescent COVID-19.

This clone occurred once. The chain joins TRBV4-3 to TRBJ2-7, with 9 bases fitting TRBD1. Germline assignment: CDR1 LGHNA and CDR2 YSLEER. Germline trimming cut 1 base from V and 2 bases from J; bases unmatched to any gene: 6. The CDR3 loop spans 16 amino acids. In DNA, the CDR3 is TGCGCCAGCAGCCAAGGGACAGGGGTAGAAACCTACGAGCAGTACTTC. Protein product: CASSQGTGVETYEQYF.

This clone was recorded only once. The rearrangement joins TRBV29-1 to TRBJ1-2, with a possible D match to TRBD1 (6 bases). Deletions cut 7 bases from V and 4 bases from J, with 13 bases between. Germline V gene data show CDR1 as SQVTM and CDR2 as ANQGSEA. The CDR3 has 12 amino acids. CDR3 in DNA: TGCAGCGGGTACAGGGTCCCCTATGGCTACACCTTC. It is translated as CSGYRVPYGYTF.

This clone was counted at least ten times. The CDR3 sequence is CASSPGQGFGSPLHF. The CDR3 coding sequence is TGTGCCAGCAGTCCGGGACAGGGTTTTGGTTCACCCCTCCACTTT. The chain employs TRBV25-1 and TRBJ1-6; 9 bases fit TRBD1. V lost 5 bases to trimming and J lost 9 bases; unmatched junction nucleotides: 8. CDR1 is MGHDK, CDR2 SYGVNS, per germline. The CDR3 consists of 15 residues.

The J gene is TRBJ1-2, the V gene TRBV7-2; TRBD1 might be the D (5 bases). The CDR3 has 14 amino acids. The germline V and J ends were trimmed by 6 bases and 7 bases, with 18 bases remaining between them. Per the germline V gene, CDR1 is SGHTA and CDR2 is FQGNSA. Written as DNA, the CDR3 is TGTGCCAGCAGTACCCAGGGACTATCCGGTGGCTACACCTTC. Encoded protein: CASSTQGLSGGYTF.

The rearrangement links TRBV24-1 to TRBJ2-2; TRBD2 agrees at 11 bases. This CDR3 contains 14 residues. Germline V gene lookup returns CDR1 KGHDR and CDR2 SFDVKD. Trimming cost V 12 bases and J 8 bases; bases outside gene matches: 10. CDR3: CASVSGGAPGELFF. The CDR3 bases are TGTGCCTCCGTTAGCGGGGGGGCCCCGGGGGAGCTGTTTTTT.

The V gene is TRBV6-5, the J gene TRBJ1-1; 8 nucleotides agree with TRBD1. Germline CDR1 reads MNHEY; CDR2 reads SVGAGI. The V and J ends lost 1 base and 3 bases, in that order; junction bases with no gene match: 1. The CDR3 loop spans 14 amino acids. The DNA of the CDR3 is TGTGCCAGCAGTTACTTCAGGGGGCACACTGAAGCTTTCTTT. Protein: CASSYFRGHTEAFF.

The chain couples TRBV10-3 to TRBJ1-2; D remains unclear. The CDR3 length is 15 residues. The germline gives CDR1 ENHRY, CDR2 SYGVKD. V was clipped by 6 bases and J by 5 bases, with 19 bases between them. CDR3 amino acids: CAISLSGSGGYGYTF. The CDR3 nucleotides read TGTGCCATCAGCCTTTCCGGGTCTGGCGGGTATGGCTACACCTTC.

The J gene is TRBJ2-5, the V gene TRBV4-3; tentative D call: TRBD2 (5 bases). Germline loops: CDR1 LGHNA, CDR2 YSLEER. The CDR3 covers 13 residues. V lost 2 bases and J 9 bases, leaving 13 bases between the germline ends. The CDR3 DNA follows: TGCGCCAGCAGCCAATCCTTGACCGGGGCCCAGTACTTC. It specifies CASSQSLTGAQYF.

This chain connects TRBV3-1 (or the pseudogene TRBV3-2) to TRBJ2-7; D is perhaps TRBD1 (5 bases). From germline, CDR1 is LGHDT and CDR2 YNNKEL (reference sequence). This CDR3 has 14 amino acids. Trimming stripped 0 bases from V and 2 bases from J, with 8 bases between. The CDR3 coding sequence is TGTGCCAGCAGCCAAGATCAAGGGGCCTACGAGCAGTACTTC. Amino acid sequence: CASSQDQGAYEQYF.

This clone was seen more than once but under ten times. The chain recombines TRBV5-8 with TRBJ2-5; perhaps TRBD1 as D (5 bases). Germline CDR1 is SGHTS and CDR2 is YDEGEE. The CDR3 extends over 13 amino acids. V was cut by 4 bases and J by 3 bases, with 10 bases left in between. The DNA for the CDR3 is TGTGCCAGCAGCATATTCAGGGAAGAGACCCAGTACTTC. Its translation: CASSIFREETQYF.

The rearrangement joins TRBV24-1 to TRBJ2-7, with D tentatively TRBD2 (5 bases). Germline CDR1 KGHDR, CDR2 SFDVKD. The V end was cut by 1 base, the J end by 9 bases, with 9 bases between. This CDR3 has 12 amino acids. The CDR3 protein is CATSDLPGRQYF. The CDR3 DNA sequence: TGTGCCACCAGTGATTTACCGGGAAGGCAGTACTTC.

The chain has TRBV23-1 and TRBJ1-6; D is possibly TRBD1 (5 bases). TRBV23-1 is an open reading frame whose function is uncertain. V was clipped by 3 bases and J by 10 bases, with 7 bases between them. This CDR3 has 12 amino acids. The CDR3 loop is CASSHGGSPLHF. The CDR3 DNA is TGCGCCAGCAGTCACGGGGGATCACCCCTCCACTTT.

The chain is built from TRBV24-1 and TRBJ2-2; D may be TRBD1 (5 bases). The V and J ends lost 0 bases and 7 bases respectively, with 8 bases between them. The CDR3 totals 14 residues. CDR1 is KGHDR, CDR2 SFDVKD, per germline. The CDR3 region is CATSDLIGVGELFF. DNA of the CDR3: TGTGCCACCAGTGATTTGATAGGGGTCGGGGAGCTGTTTTTT.

The chain joins TRBV6-2 or TRBV6-3 to TRBJ2-3; 10 bases fit TRBD2. Unmatched junction bases numbered 10, after V lost 4 bases and J lost 0 bases. The germline V gene encodes CDR1 MNHEY and CDR2 SVGEGT. The CDR3 sequence is 18 residues long. CDR3 sequence: CASSFPGLAEISTDTQYF. DNA for the CDR3: TGTGCCAGCAGTTTCCCCGGACTAGCGGAGATTAGCACAGATACGCAGTATTTT.

The chain uses TRBV24-1 and TRBJ2-3, with TRBD2 matching over 7 bases. This CDR3 contains 15 residues. CDR1 is KGHDR and CDR2 is SFDVKD in the germline V gene. Germline trimming cut 6 bases from V and 0 bases from J; bases unmatched to any gene: 5. Here the CDR3 reads CATSRAAGSTDTQYF. The CDR3 DNA is TGTGCCACCAGTAGGGCAGCGGGGAGCACAGATACGCAGTATTTT.

The V call is TRBV18, the J call TRBJ2-5, with D possibly matching TRBD1 (6 bases). Looked up from germline, CDR1 is KGHSH and CDR2 is LQKENI. This CDR3 has 15 residues. V was shortened by 3 bases and J by 1 base, with 12 bases between the two germline ends. CDR3 sequence: CASSPLTGGQETQYF. The DNA of the CDR3 is TGTGCCAGCTCACCCCTGACAGGAGGCCAAGAGACCCAGTACTTC.

The chain uses TRBV4-1 and TRBJ1-3; D not resolved. The CDR3 has 14 amino acids. CDR1 and CDR2 (germline): MGHRA, YSYEKL. V was shortened by 8 bases and J by 0 bases, with 11 bases between the two germline ends. In DNA, the CDR3 is TGCGCCAGCTCTGCGCCCAACTCTGGAAACACCATATATTTT. Translating gives CASSAPNSGNTIYF.

The rearrangement links TRBV5-1 to TRBJ2-3, with 8 bases matching TRBD2. Germline CDR1 reads SGHRS; CDR2 reads YFSETQ. V dropped 0 bases and J dropped 1; count of bases not matched to a gene: 4. The CDR3 extends over 16 amino acids. The CDR3 DNA reads TGCGCCAGCAGCTTGGCCGGGGGGGTCGGCACAGATACGCAGTATTTT. This sequence encodes CASSLAGGVGTDTQYF.

This clone was picked up one time. CDR3 nucleotide sequence: TGTGCCAGCAGCGATGAGAAAAATAACTATGGCTACACCTTC. Encoded protein: CASSDEKNNYGYTF. The genes are TRBV9 and TRBJ1-2; D gene ambiguous. Per the germline V gene, CDR1 is SGDLS and CDR2 is YYNGEE. V was pared by 3 bases and J by 1 base, with 10 bases between. This CDR3 region has 14 residues.